The 29 T cell receptor beta chains in this list originate from one sample, sequenced in a study of breast tumors, draining lymph nodes, adjacent tissues. TCRdb used MiXCR to reprocess the multiplex PCR reads, holding one entry per CDR3 protein. In the table there are 55,000 to 75,000 distinct CDR3 sequences, 43% of which are singletons. Sequencing used breast tumor tissue. These receptors were taken from a female donor with breast cancer. Some clones in this sample may be carry-over from other donors' samples.

This clonotype was observed at least ten times. The chain carries TRBV4-1 and TRBJ2-7; D perhaps matches TRBD2 (5 bases). CDR1 MGHRA and CDR2 YSYEKL come from the germline V gene. Trimming removed 1 base from V and 0 bases from J, with 10 bases in between. The CDR3 extends over 15 amino acids. The chain's CDR3 is CASSQGLGSSYEQYF. For the CDR3, the DNA is TGCGCCAGCAGCCAAGGACTGGGGAGCTCCTACGAGCAGTACTTC.

This clonotype was picked up many times. This chain links TRBV6-5 with TRBJ1-2; no definite D call. This CDR3 region has 15 residues. CDR1 and CDR2 from the germline V gene are MNHEY and SVGAGI. V lost 0 bases, J lost 4 bases, and 12 bases lay in between. CDR3 amino acids: CASSYSSWHPYGYTF. CDR3 coding DNA: TGTGCCAGCAGTTACTCCTCGTGGCACCCCTATGGCTACACCTTC.

CDR3 sequence: CASSRVLGYNEQFF. CDR3 DNA: TGTGCCAGCAGTCGGGTTTTGGGTTACAATGAGCAGTTCTTC. This sequence joins TRBV12-3 or TRBV12-4 and TRBJ2-1; D is undetermined. The V and J ends lost 5 bases and 4 bases respectively, with 12 bases between them. CDR3 length equals 14 residues.

This clonotype has just one count. The chain recombines TRBV29-1 with TRBJ2-1; 11 bases line up with TRBD2. CDR1 SQVTM and CDR2 ANQGSEA come from the germline V gene. Trimming removed 1 base from V and 15 bases from J; junction bases left unmatched: 5. The CDR3 totals 12 residues. CDR3 loop: CSVEVAGGPTFF. In DNA, the CDR3 is TGCAGCGTTGAAGTAGCGGGAGGGCCGACGTTCTTC.

There are many counts of this clonotype. The chain joins TRBV6-5 to TRBJ2-7, with 11 bases identical to TRBD2. The CDR3 extends over 16 amino acids. Trimming at V came to 5 bases and at J to 0 bases, leaving 6 bases not matched to a gene. Germline lookup yields CDR1 MNHEY and CDR2 SVGAGI. CDR3 residues: CASSTPSGRLSYEQYF. In nucleotides, the CDR3 is TGTGCCAGCAGTACACCTAGCGGGAGGCTCTCCTACGAGCAGTACTTC.

This clonotype was found many times. The chain joins TRBV11-2 to TRBJ1-2; D is unclear. This CDR3 is built from 13 residues. CDR1 is SGHAT and CDR2 is FQNNGV in the germline V gene. V lost 0 bases and J lost 2, with 4 bases in between. The CDR3 here is CASSLDRNYGYTF. As DNA, the CDR3 is TGTGCCAGCAGCTTAGACAGAAACTATGGCTACACCTTC.

CDR3 sequence (DNA): TGCAGTGCTCCGAGTGCAGGGGGCGCAAAGAATACGCAGTATTTT. It encodes CSAPSAGGAKNTQYF. J is TRBJ2-3 and V is TRBV20-1; 8 positions match TRBD1. Unmatched junction bases numbered 14, after V lost 5 bases and J lost 7 bases. The V gene's germline CDR1 is DFQATT and CDR2 SNEGSKA (reference sequence). There are 15 residues in the CDR3.

The sample holds many counts of this clonotype. This rearrangement joins TRBV12-5 to TRBJ2-2; tentative D call: TRBD1 (6 bases). This CDR3 spans 14 amino acids. Trimming removed 8 bases at V and 2 bases at J, with 12 bases between. The germline gives CDR1 LGHNT, CDR2 FRNRAP. Here the CDR3 reads CASIGQSNTGELFF. In nucleotides, the CDR3 is TGTGCTAGTATAGGACAGTCCAACACCGGGGAGCTGTTTTTT.

As concerns this clonotype: A much larger clone differs from this one at a single base, so this may be a read error. This rearrangement joins TRBV13 to TRBJ1-1, with D tentatively TRBD1 (6 bases). V lost 3 bases, J lost 11 bases, and 13 bases lay in between. The CDR3 runs to 12 residues. Germline assignment: CDR1 PRHDT and CDR2 FYEKMQ (reference sequence). Here the CDR3 reads CASSLNRDSAFF. Here the CDR3 DNA reads TGTGCCAGCAGCTTGAACAGGGATTCGGCTTTCTTT.

The V gene is TRBV15, the J gene TRBJ2-7; TRBD2 matches 10 bases. J lost 1 base, V lost 0 bases, and 9 bases had no gene match. The CDR3 length is 18 residues. CDR1 and CDR2 from the germline V gene are LNHNV and YYDKDF (reference sequence). Here the CDR3 DNA reads TGTGCCACCAGCAGAGATCAATCCGGACTAGCGGAGTCCTACGAGCAGTACTTC. Translated, it gives CATSRDQSGLAESYEQYF.

This clonotype was seen ten or more times. The chain combines TRBV7-8 with TRBJ2-1; D unresolved. This CDR3 spans 15 amino acids. CDR1 and CDR2 (germline): SGHVS, FQNEAQ. V lost 8 bases and J lost 0, with 14 bases in between. The CDR3 DNA reads as TGTGCCAGCCCGAAGCCGGGTTTCTCCTACAATGAGCAGTTCTTC. Protein sequence: CASPKPGFSYNEQFF.

This clonotype has ten or more counts. The CDR3 coding sequence is TGTGCCAGCAGACGACAGGGGGCTGGAGATACGCAGTATTTT. Its protein product is CASRRQGAGDTQYF. The rearrangement joins TRBV4-2 to TRBJ2-3; 10 bases are shared with TRBD1. The V gene end was trimmed by 6 bases and the J gene end by 5 bases; junction bases not matched to a gene: 5. The CDR3 spans 14 residues. CDR1 and CDR2 (germline): LGHNA, YNFKEQ.

This clonotype was picked up many times. Possible read error: a much larger clone is one base away. The genes are TRBV7-2 and TRBJ2-5, with D tentatively TRBD1 (5 bases). The CDR3 extends over 15 amino acids. Germline assignment: CDR1 SGHTA and CDR2 FQGNSA. V was shortened by 1 base and J by 6 bases, with 15 bases between the two germline ends. The CDR3 is CASSLVPGWQKTQYF. The CDR3 DNA reads as TGTGCCAGCAGCTTAGTGCCAGGGTGGCAAAAGACCCAGTACTTC. Full variable domain (rest looked up from reference TRBV7-2 and TRBJ2-5): GAGVSQSPSNKVTEKGKDVELRCDPISGHTALYWYRQSLGQGLEFLIYFQGNSAPDKSGLPSDRFSAERTGGSVSTLTIQRTQQEDSAVYLCASSLVPGWQKTQYFGPGTRLLVL.

CDR3 sequence reads: CASLAYRGAYEQYF. DNA of the CDR3: TGTGCCAGCTTGGCGTACAGGGGAGCCTACGAGCAGTACTTC. This sequence joins TRBV7-2 and TRBJ2-7; 7 nucleotides match TRBD1. The CDR3 runs to 14 residues. Germline CDR1 SGHTA, CDR2 FQGNSA. Losses at the gene ends were 8 bases for V and 2 bases for J; bases not matched to a gene: 9. The variable domain in full, with the rest retrieved from reference TRBV7-2 and TRBJ2-7, is GAGVSQSPSNKVTEKGKDVELRCDPISGHTALYWYRQSLGQGLEFLIYFQGNSAPDKSGLPSDRFSAERTGGSVSTLTIQRTQQEDSAVYLCASLAYRGAYEQYFGPGTRLTVT.

Ten or more counts support this clonotype. CDR3 DNA sequence: TGTGCCACCAGTGATTCGAAACGGAGCTTAGCCAAAAACATTCAGTACTTC. Protein sequence: CATSDSKRSLAKNIQYF. The chain employs TRBV24-1 and TRBJ2-4, with no clear D. The CDR3 runs 17 residues. V was pared by 2 bases and J by 0 bases, with 13 bases between. Germline V CDR1 and CDR2: KGHDR, SFDVKD.

This clonotype showed up many times. The rearrangement uses TRBV6-5 and TRBJ1-2; D not resolved. Trimming pared 0 bases from V and 4 bases from J, leaving 6 bases between. The germline V gene has CDR1 MNHEY and CDR2 SVGAGI. The CDR3 contains 13 residues. The CDR3 region has the DNA TGTGCCAGCAGTTACTCGACACTCTATGGCTACACCTTC. It is translated as CASSYSTLYGYTF.

The gene calls are TRBV10-3 and TRBJ1-5; possible D gene TRBD1, 5 bases. The CDR3 extends over 17 amino acids. Germline V gene lookup returns CDR1 ENHRY and CDR2 SYGVKD. The germline V and J ends were trimmed by 2 bases and 1 base, with 15 bases remaining between them. The CDR3 is CAISEPYQGTSNQPQHF. In DNA form, the CDR3 reads TGTGCCATCAGTGAGCCTTACCAAGGGACCAGCAATCAGCCCCAGCATTTT.

This clonotype was picked up many times. The chain joins TRBV6-5 to TRBJ1-1; possibly TRBD1 for D (6 bases). Trimming took off 7 bases at V and 1 base at J, with 16 bases between the two ends. The CDR3 is made up of 15 amino acids. Germline V gene lookup returns CDR1 MNHEY and CDR2 SVGAGI. CDR3 residues: CASTTTLDRNTEAFF. Here the CDR3 DNA reads TGTGCCAGCACCACCACCTTGGACAGGAACACTGAAGCTTTCTTT.

This clonotype was seen at least ten times. J is TRBJ1-2 and V is TRBV19; 8 nucleotides agree with TRBD1. Germline-derived CDR1 and CDR2 are LNHDA and SQIVND (reference sequence). The CDR3 length is 15 residues. Trimming at V came to 6 bases and at J to 5 bases, leaving 11 bases not matched to a gene. The CDR3 nucleotides read TGTGCCAGTAGACTAAAAGGACAGGGCTTATATGGCTACACCTTC. The encoded protein is CASRLKGQGLYGYTF.

This clonotype has ten or more counts. The chain employs TRBV6-6 and TRBJ2-1, with 9 positions matching TRBD2. In germline, CDR1 is MNHNY, CDR2 SVGAGI (reference sequence). The CDR3 consists of 14 residues. Trimming at V came to 8 bases and at J to 0 bases, leaving 2 bases not matched to a gene. CDR3 nucleotides: TGTGCCAGCCGACTAGCGGACTCCTACAATGAGCAGTTCTTC. Amino acids: CASRLADSYNEQFF.

With regard to this clonotype: Its ends do not fully match the called genes, so a read error is possible. The chain recombines TRBV7-9 with TRBJ2-7; TRBD2 matches at 9 bases. There are 16 residues in the CDR3. Germline assignment: CDR1 SEHNR and CDR2 FQNEAQ (reference sequence). The CDR3 coding sequence is TGTGCCAGCAGCTTAAACCCCGGGACTAGCCACTACGAGCAGCACTTC. Protein product: CASSLNPGTSHYEQHF. Variable domain in full (rest from reference TRBV7-9 and TRBJ2-7): DTGVSQNPRHKITKRGQNVTFRCDPISEHNRLYWYRQTLGQGPEFLTYFQNEAQLEKSRLLSDRFSAERPKGSFSTLEIQRTEQGDSAMYLCASSLNPGTSHYEQHFGPGTRLTVT.

Points on this clonotype: A read error may account for a junction end that differs from germline. The rearrangement joins TRBV29-1 to TRBJ1-1; TRBD1 aligns across 8 bases. The CDR3 is made up of 14 amino acids. Germline V gene data show CDR1 as SQVTM and CDR2 as ANQGSEA. The CDR3 nucleotides read TGCAGCGTTGGAGGGACAGGACTGAACACTGAAGCTTTCTTC. It yields the protein CSVGGTGLNTEAFF. The whole variable domain, remainder taken from reference TRBV29-1 and TRBJ1-1, is SAVISQKPSRDICQRGTSLTIQCQVDSQVTMMFWYRQQPGQSLTLIATANQGSEATYESGFVIDKFPISRPNLTFSTLTVSNMSPEDSSIYLCSVGGTGLNTEAFFGQGTRLTVV.

This clonotype was detected many times. V is TRBV19 and J is TRBJ2-7; 7 nucleotides agree with TRBD1. V was pared by 5 bases and J by 5 bases, with 6 bases of the junction left unmatched. Looked up from germline, CDR1 is LNHDA and CDR2 is SQIVND (reference sequence). CDR3 length: 13 residues. The CDR3 is CASSSYRGHEQYF. DNA for the CDR3: TGTGCCAGTAGTTCATACAGGGGCCACGAGCAGTACTTC. Combining the CDR3 with reference TRBV19 and TRBJ2-7 gives the whole variable domain DGGITQSPKYLFRKEGQNVTLSCEQNLNHDAMYWYRQDPGQGLRLIYYSQIVNDFQKGDIAEGYSVSREKKESFPLTVTSAQKNPTAFYLCASSSYRGHEQYFGPGTRLTVT.

This clonotype has ten or more counts. This chain uses TRBV28 with TRBJ2-5; the match to TRBD1 covers 8 bases. J gave up 1 base and V 8 bases, and 3 bases lay outside the gene matches. There are 13 residues in the CDR3. Germline CDR1 MDHEN, CDR2 SYDVKM. The CDR3 coding sequence is TGTGCCAGCTCAGGACAGGGCCAAGAGACCCAGTACTTC. Its protein product is CASSGQGQETQYF.

This clonotype came up a few times. The gene calls are TRBV25-1 and TRBJ1-5; no clear D. The CDR3 extends over 15 amino acids. Per the germline V gene, CDR1 is MGHDK and CDR2 is SYGVNS. V was pared by 4 bases and J by 3 bases, with 13 bases between. CDR3 region: CASSARSQTNQPQHF. The CDR3 coding sequence is TGTGCCAGCAGTGCTAGGTCACAGACCAATCAGCCCCAGCATTTT.

V gene TRBV3-1 combines with J gene TRBJ1-3, with 7 bases that match TRBD1. V was pared by 4 bases and J by 4 bases, with 4 bases of the junction left unmatched. Germline CDR1 is LGHDT and CDR2 is YNNKEL (reference sequence). CDR3 size: 14 residues. The CDR3 bases are TGTGCCAGCAGCCTTTCGGACAGGGGAAACACCATATATTTT. It is translated as CASSLSDRGNTIYF.

On this clonotype: Relative to the germline gene, one junction end is altered; a read error may explain this. The chain employs TRBV5-8 and TRBJ1-2; possibly TRBD1 for D (5 bases). Germline V gene sequence: CDR1 SGHTS, CDR2 YDEGEE. The CDR3 loop spans 15 amino acids. Here the CDR3 reads CASSLETAATYGYTF. CDR3 coding DNA: TGCGCCAGCAGCTTGGAGACAGCTGCCACCTATGGCTACACCTTC.

Concerning this clonotype: A much larger clone sits a single nucleotide away, making a read error possible. The chain links TRBV6-1 to TRBJ1-2; D remains ambiguous. Germline V CDR1 and CDR2: MNHNS, SASEGT. The CDR3 loop spans 12 amino acids. The CDR3 loop reads CASSPANYGCTF. CDR3 sequence (DNA): TGTGCCAGCAGTCCAGCCAACTATGGCTGCACCTTC.

This clonotype was counted at least ten times. One base away lies a much larger clone, so this may be a sequencing read error. The rearrangement uses TRBV12-3 or TRBV12-4 and TRBJ1-2; D gene uncertain. This CDR3 has 13 residues. With 3 bases removed from V and 2 bases from J, the gap between germline ends came to 7 bases. CDR3: CASSFSGNYGYTF. CDR3 coding DNA: TGTGCCAGCAGTTTCTCGGGGAACTATGGCTACACCTTC.